This passage covers 21 T cell receptor beta chains from one sample sequenced in a study of blood T cell repertoires in COVID-19. TCRdb's copy holds only in-frame clones and misses some; the assay was immunoSEQ multiplex PCR. The repertoire has about 150,000 clones, about 88% of them found once; the top ten carry roughly 8.3%. What was sequenced was peripheral blood. The receptors come from a woman aged 55-70 years with COVID-19, enrolled during active disease.

The chain couples TRBV5-6 to TRBJ2-1, with 7 bases fitting TRBD2. The CDR3 is 15 residues long. V shed 7 bases and J 0 bases; nucleotides not matched to a gene: 7. The V gene's germline CDR1 is SGHDT and CDR2 YYEEEE. The CDR3 protein is CASEETGGSYNEQFF. For the CDR3, the DNA is TGTGCCAGCGAGGAAACGGGAGGCTCCTACAATGAGCAGTTCTTC.

J is TRBJ1-1 and V is TRBV30, with no clear D. The germline V gene encodes CDR1 GTSNPN and CDR2 SVGIG (reference sequence). CDR3 length: 14 residues. With 2 bases removed from V and 0 bases from J, the gap between germline ends came to 10 bases. The CDR3 region has the DNA TGTGCCTGGAGTAGAGGTTCCATGAACACTGAAGCTTTCTTT. Its translation: CAWSRGSMNTEAFF.

V and J are TRBV11-2 and TRBJ2-1; 11 bases fit TRBD2. V trimming: 4 bases; J trimming: 7 bases; junction bases outside the gene matches: 9. The CDR3 is made up of 16 amino acids. Per germline, CDR1 SGHAT and CDR2 FQNNGV. The CDR3 nucleotides are TGTGCCAGCAGCTCGAGCAGACTAGCGGGGAGTAATGAGCAGTTCTTC. This codes for CASSSSRLAGSNEQFF.

This chain uses TRBV18 with TRBJ1-2, with D possibly being TRBD1 (5 bases). The CDR3 has 17 residues. Germline CDR1 is KGHSH and CDR2 is LQKENI. Trimming took off 1 base at V and 1 base at J, with 16 bases between the two ends. The CDR3 DNA is TGTGCCAGCTCACCACAGGCAGGGAGGGGATTTAACTATGGCTACACCTTC. Its protein is CASSPQAGRGFNYGYTF.

As regards this clone: Other DNA sequences in this specimen translate into the identical CDR3. This chain uses TRBV9 with TRBJ1-2; D call uncertain. CDR3 length equals 12 residues. The germline V and J ends were trimmed by 0 bases and 2 bases, with 2 bases remaining between them. The germline CDR1 and CDR2 sequences are SGDLS and YYNGEE. In DNA form, the CDR3 reads TGTGCCAGCAGCGTAGCGAACTATGGCTACACCTTC. Amino acid sequence: CASSVANYGYTF. Based on the CDR3 plus reference TRBV9 and TRBJ1-2, the full variable domain is DSGVTQTPKHLITATGQRVTLRCSPRSGDLSVYWYQQSLDQGLQFLIQYYNGEERAKGNILERFSAQQFPDLHSELNLSSLELGDSALYFCASSVANYGYTFGSGTRLTVV.

The CDR3 sequence: CASSLEDRDAETQYF. The DNA for the CDR3 is TGTGCCAGCAGCTTGGAGGACAGGGATGCGGAGACCCAGTACTTC. V gene TRBV5-4 combines with J gene TRBJ2-5; 8 positions agree with TRBD1. The CDR3 loop spans 15 amino acids. V shed 0 bases and J 5 bases; nucleotides not matched to a gene: 6. The germline gives CDR1 SGHNT, CDR2 YYREEE (reference sequence).

As DNA, the CDR3 is TGTGCCAGCAGCTACTTAGCGGGAGACAATGAGCAGTTCTTC. It is translated as CASSYLAGDNEQFF. The genes are TRBV5-5 and TRBJ2-1; 9 nucleotides agree with TRBD2. CDR3 length equals 14 residues. From germline, CDR1 is SGHKS and CDR2 YYEKEE (reference sequence). V shed 3 bases and J 5 bases; nucleotides not matched to a gene: 3.

V is TRBV25-1 and J is TRBJ1-1; D is undetermined. V shed 1 base and J shed 1 base, with 10 bases lying between them. From germline, CDR1 is MGHDK and CDR2 SYGVNS. This CDR3 contains 15 residues. The CDR3 sequence: CASSESASRNTEAFF. In DNA, the CDR3 is TGTGCCAGCAGTGAATCCGCCTCGAGGAACACTGAAGCTTTCTTT.

The chain joins TRBV10-3 to TRBJ2-1, with 8 bases matching TRBD2. The CDR3 runs to 12 residues. CDR1 ENHRY and CDR2 SYGVKD come from the germline V gene. J lost 15 bases, V lost 2 bases, and 6 bases had no gene match. The CDR3: CAISESGRGGFF. The CDR3 bases are TGTGCCATCAGTGAGAGCGGGAGAGGGGGGTTCTTC.

The chain uses TRBV5-1 and TRBJ2-3; TRBD2 agrees at 10 bases. The CDR3 has 17 residues. The germline CDR1 and CDR2 sequences are SGHRS and YFSETQ. The junction had 8 bases not matched to a gene; V was cut back by 0 bases and J by 4 bases. In DNA, the CDR3 is TGCGCCAGCAGCTTGGTGGCTAGCGGGAGAACGGCAGATACGCAGTATTTT. It translates to CASSLVASGRTADTQYF.

V usage is TRBV6-6 and J usage is TRBJ2-1; 10 bases line up with TRBD2. Germline loops: CDR1 MNHNY, CDR2 SVGAGI (reference sequence). Trimming cost V 7 bases and J 6 bases; bases outside gene matches: 9. CDR3 length equals 15 residues. CDR3 coding DNA: TGTGCCAGCAACCCGTCTAGCGGGAGAGGCAATGAGCAGTTCTTC. This translates into CASNPSSGRGNEQFF.

J is TRBJ2-5 and V is TRBV7-6; 8 positions match TRBD1. With V trimmed by 5 bases and J by 1 base, 3 bases remained unmatched. This CDR3 has 14 amino acids. From germline, CDR1 is SGHVS and CDR2 FNYEAQ. The CDR3 coding sequence is TGTGCCAGCAGCCGCGACAGGGGCCAAGAGACCCAGTACTTC. It is translated as CASSRDRGQETQYF.

The J gene is TRBJ2-2, the V gene TRBV3-1 (or the pseudogene TRBV3-2), with unresolved D. The CDR3 spans 15 residues. In germline, CDR1 is LGHDT, CDR2 YNNKEL (reference sequence). V shed 1 base and J shed 4 bases, with 10 bases lying between them. The CDR3 protein is CASSQAPGRTGELFF. CDR3 coding DNA: TGTGCCAGCAGCCAAGCCCCAGGCCGCACCGGGGAGCTGTTTTTT.

This chain connects TRBV2 to TRBJ2-7, with D tentatively TRBD1 (6 bases). With 6 bases removed from V and 3 bases from J, the gap between germline ends came to 12 bases. The germline V gene has CDR1 SNHLY and CDR2 FYNNEI. This CDR3 has 13 residues. CDR3 bases: TGTGCCAGCAGCCGGACAGAGTACTACGAGCAGTACTTC. This sequence encodes CASSRTEYYEQYF.

The chain joins TRBV4-2 to TRBJ1-5; D gene ambiguous. This CDR3 has 14 amino acids. Germline assignment: CDR1 LGHNA and CDR2 YNFKEQ. Between the trimmed V and J ends, which lost 5 bases and 2 bases, there was a span of 10 bases. The CDR3 coding sequence is TGTGCCAGCAGCTCTACGGAGCGCAATCAGCCCCAGCATTTT. Translated, it gives CASSSTERNQPQHF.

The chain recombines TRBV6-5 with TRBJ1-2, with a tentative D call TRBD1 (5 bases). With 5 bases removed from V and 2 bases from J, the gap between germline ends came to 15 bases. This CDR3 is built from 15 residues. CDR1 is MNHEY and CDR2 is SVGAGI in the germline V gene. The CDR3 nucleotides read TGTGCCAGCAGTCTGGGGGGAGCTTGGAACTATGGCTACACCTTC. This codes for CASSLGGAWNYGYTF.

The V gene is TRBV9, the J gene TRBJ1-1; tentative D call: TRBD1 (6 bases). Germline V gene sequence: CDR1 SGDLS, CDR2 YYNGEE. With 4 bases removed from V and 2 bases from J, the gap between germline ends came to 15 bases. The CDR3 length is 15 residues. The CDR3 nucleotides are TGTGCCAGCAGCCTTTCCGGACAGATAAACACTGAAGCTTTCTTT. Residues: CASSLSGQINTEAFF. The variable domain in full, completed from reference TRBV9 and TRBJ1-1, reads DSGVTQTPKHLITATGQRVTLRCSPRSGDLSVYWYQQSLDQGLQFLIQYYNGEERAKGNILERFSAQQFPDLHSELNLSSLELGDSALYFCASSLSGQINTEAFFGQGTRLTVV.

The chain links TRBV2 to TRBJ1-2; 7 nucleotides align to TRBD1. The ends lost 2 bases at V and 4 bases at J; junction bases unmatched: 7. This CDR3 spans 15 amino acids. Germline loops: CDR1 SNHLY, CDR2 FYNNEI. CDR3 in amino acids: CASSEIGRGIYGYTF. The CDR3 nucleotides read TGTGCCAGCAGTGAAATTGGCAGGGGGATCTATGGCTACACCTTC.

V and J are TRBV6-6 and TRBJ1-1, with D possibly being TRBD1 (5 bases). Germline loops: CDR1 MNHNY, CDR2 SVGAGI (reference sequence). The CDR3 runs 15 residues. V was shortened by 5 bases and J by 3 bases, with 16 bases between the two germline ends. The CDR3 region has the DNA TGTGCCAGCAGTATTGACGGGACTCCTTACACTGAAGCTTTCTTT. Translating gives CASSIDGTPYTEAFF.

The CDR3 DNA reads TGTGCCAGCAGTGATGCAGTAGCGGGAGGGCCGGACGAGCAGTACTTC. Translated: CASSDAVAGGPDEQYF. V gene TRBV6-1 combines with J gene TRBJ2-7; TRBD2 matches 11 bases. The CDR3 length is 16 residues. J lost 5 bases, V lost 3 bases, and 9 bases had no gene match. Germline V lookup: CDR1 MNHNS, CDR2 SASEGT.

This chain connects TRBV6-5 to TRBJ1-5, with D tentatively TRBD1 (5 bases). V lost 7 bases to trimming and J lost 6 bases, with 16 bases between them. This CDR3 has 14 amino acids. Germline CDR1 and CDR2: MNHEY and SVGAGI. The CDR3 DNA follows: TGTGCCAGCATCCGTGGGGGGGTACGTCAGCCCCAGCATTTT. Amino acids: CASIRGGVRQPQHF.